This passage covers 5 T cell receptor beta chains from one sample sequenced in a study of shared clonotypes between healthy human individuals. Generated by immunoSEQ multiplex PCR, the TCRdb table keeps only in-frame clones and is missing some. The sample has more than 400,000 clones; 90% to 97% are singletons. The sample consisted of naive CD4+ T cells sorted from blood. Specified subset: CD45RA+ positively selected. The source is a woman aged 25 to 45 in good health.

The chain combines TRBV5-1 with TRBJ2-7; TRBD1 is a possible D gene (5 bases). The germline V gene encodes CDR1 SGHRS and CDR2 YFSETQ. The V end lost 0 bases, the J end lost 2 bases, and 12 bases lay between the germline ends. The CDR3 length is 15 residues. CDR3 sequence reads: CASSLGVWGTYEQYF. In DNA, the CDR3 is TGCGCCAGCAGCTTGGGAGTTTGGGGCACCTACGAGCAGTACTTC.

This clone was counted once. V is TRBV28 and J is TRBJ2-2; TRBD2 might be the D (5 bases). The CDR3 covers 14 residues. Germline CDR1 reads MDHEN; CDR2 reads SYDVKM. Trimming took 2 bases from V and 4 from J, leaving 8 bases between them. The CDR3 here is CASSLMAGTGELFF. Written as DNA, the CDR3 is TGTGCCAGCAGTTTAATGGCGGGCACCGGGGAGCTGTTTTTT.

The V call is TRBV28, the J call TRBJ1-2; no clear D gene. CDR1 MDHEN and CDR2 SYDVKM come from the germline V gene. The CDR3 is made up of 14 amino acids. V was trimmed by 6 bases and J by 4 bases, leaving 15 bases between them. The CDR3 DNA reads TGTGCCAGCAGCCGACGGAGGGAGCCCTATGGCTACACCTTC. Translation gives CASSRRREPYGYTF.

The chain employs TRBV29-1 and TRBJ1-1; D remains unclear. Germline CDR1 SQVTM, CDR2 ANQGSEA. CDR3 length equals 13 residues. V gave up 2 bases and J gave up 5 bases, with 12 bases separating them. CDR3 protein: CSVETWRKTEAFF. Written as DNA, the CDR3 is TGCAGCGTTGAAACGTGGAGAAAGACTGAAGCTTTCTTT.

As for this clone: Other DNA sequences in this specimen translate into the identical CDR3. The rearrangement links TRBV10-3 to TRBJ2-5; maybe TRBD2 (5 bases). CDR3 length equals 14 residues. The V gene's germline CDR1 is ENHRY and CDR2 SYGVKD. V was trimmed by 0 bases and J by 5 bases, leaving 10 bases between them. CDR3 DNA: TGTGCCATCAGTGAGTCGAAGGGAGTGGAGACCCAGTACTTC. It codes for CAISESKGVETQYF.